The 30 T cell receptor beta chains given below trace back to one sample, sequenced in a study of post-analysis software for immune sequencing data. Regarding the study as a whole: Controls showed lower frequencies than patients for a few TRBV segments, and TRBV5-6, TRBV5-1 and TRBV20-1 were among these.

Which antigens these TCRs recognize remains unknown. Every TCR beta cDNA library bore unique molecular identifiers. MiXCR, applied by TCRdb to the PCR reads, yields one record per CDR3 protein. Of approximately 350,000 distinct CDR3 sequences listed, approximately 38% are singletons. What was sequenced was blood. Receptors were obtained from a girl between 10 and 17 years old with multiple sclerosis.

This clonotype was seen ten or more times. V and J are TRBV6-6 and TRBJ2-7; D ambiguous. The CDR3 consists of 13 residues. The germline V gene has CDR1 MNHNY and CDR2 SVGAGI (reference sequence). The V end was cut by 5 bases, the J end by 2 bases, with 10 bases between. The CDR3 spells CASSPSSAYEQYF. CDR3 sequence (DNA): TGTGCCAGCAGTCCTTCTTCGGCCTACGAGCAGTACTTC.

About this clonotype: At one of its ends the junction is not consistent with the germline gene, which may arise from a read error. The V and J genes are TRBV27 and TRBJ2-1; TRBD1 is a possible D gene (5 bases). The CDR3 loop spans 17 amino acids. From germline, CDR1 is MNHEY and CDR2 SMNVEV (reference sequence). CDR3 bases: TGTGCCAGCACTCAAGCCCTCAGGGTGAGCTCCTACAATGAGCGGTTCTTC. The encoded protein is CASTQALRVSSYNERFF.

This clonotype was seen a few times. The J gene is TRBJ2-3, the V gene TRBV3-1, with D unclear. Trimming removed 0 bases at V and 4 bases at J, with 20 bases between. The CDR3 contains 18 residues. The V gene's germline CDR1 is LGHDT and CDR2 YNNKEL (reference sequence). CDR3 DNA: TGTGCCAGCAGCCAAGAGGTGGGCACCTCATTCCGAGCAGATACGCAGTATTTT. Translated: CASSQEVGTSFRADTQYF.

This clonotype occurred a few times. V and J are TRBV5-1 and TRBJ2-1; 8 bases fit TRBD2. The J segment lost 0 bases and the V segment lost 2 bases, leaving 4 bases of the junction unmatched. Germline CDR1 is SGHRS and CDR2 is YFSETQ. This CDR3 region has 16 residues. Here the CDR3 DNA reads TGCGCCAGCAGCTTATTTAGCGGGGCCTCCTACAATGAGCAGTTCTTC. This translates into CASSLFSGASYNEQFF.

V is TRBV5-1 and J is TRBJ2-1; 11 positions agree with TRBD2. Germline V gene sequence: CDR1 SGHRS, CDR2 YFSETQ. This CDR3 region has 17 residues. With 4 bases clipped from V and 0 bases from J, the junction kept 6 bases outside the gene matches. CDR3 protein: CASSHSGGALSYNEQFF. The CDR3 DNA follows: TGCGCCAGCAGCCATAGCGGGGGGGCCCTCTCCTACAATGAGCAGTTCTTC.

This clonotype was observed many times. The chain has TRBV10-3 and TRBJ2-7; D not certain. CDR1 and CDR2 from the germline V gene are ENHRY and SYGVKD. The CDR3 has 13 amino acids. The V end lost 10 bases, the J end lost 3 bases, and 16 bases lay between the germline ends. The CDR3 region is CATKSGANYEQYF. The CDR3 DNA sequence: TGTGCCACCAAGTCGGGTGCCAACTACGAGCAGTACTTC.

This clonotype has only a few counts. This sequence joins TRBV6-5 and TRBJ2-7; the D gene is possibly TRBD2 (6 bases). Germline V gives CDR1 MNHEY, CDR2 SVGAGI. With 6 bases removed from V and 3 bases from J, the gap between germline ends came to 12 bases. This CDR3 has 13 amino acids. CDR3 sequence: CASRPRENYEQYF. The CDR3 DNA sequence: TGTGCCAGCAGACCTCGGGAGAACTACGAGCAGTACTTC.

The chain carries TRBV6-5 and TRBJ1-1, with D possibly TRBD1 on 6 matching bases. Germline V gene data show CDR1 as MNHEY and CDR2 as SVGAGI. Trimming removed 7 bases from V and 5 bases from J, with 14 bases in between. The CDR3 consists of 13 residues. The CDR3 coding sequence is TGTGCCAGCACTGCGGGGGGGCGTACTGAAGCTTTCTTT. It yields the protein CASTAGGRTEAFF.

This clonotype was seen a handful of times. The V and J genes are TRBV28 and TRBJ2-4; TRBD2 might be the D (5 bases). The CDR3 sequence is 15 residues long. V lost 5 bases, J lost 0 bases, and 11 bases lay in between. Germline loops: CDR1 MDHEN, CDR2 SYDVKM. CDR3 nucleotide sequence: TGTGCCAGCAGTACGACTGGACTAGCCAAAAACATTCAGTACTTC. The encoded protein is CASSTTGLAKNIQYF. The entire variable domain, with the rest obtained from reference TRBV28 and TRBJ2-4, is as follows: DVKVTQSSRYLVKRTGEKVFLECVQDMDHENMFWYRQDPGLGLRLIYFSYDVKMKEKGDIPEGYSVSREKKERFSLILESASTNQTSMYLCASSTTGLAKNIQYFGAGTRLSVL.

This chain connects TRBV4-1 to TRBJ2-6; weak D call: TRBD2 (6 bases). V was pared by 7 bases and J by 4 bases, with 14 bases between. The CDR3 is made up of 15 amino acids. Germline CDR1 and CDR2: MGHRA and YSYEKL. The CDR3 reads CASTSSSAGANVLTF. CDR3 nucleotides: TGCGCCAGCACCTCCTCTAGCGCGGGGGCCAACGTCCTGACTTTC.

The chain joins TRBV7-8 to TRBJ1-1; D gene uncertain. The V end was cut by 7 bases, the J end by 3 bases, with 18 bases between. The CDR3 spans 15 residues. Germline-derived CDR1 and CDR2 are SGHVS and FQNEAQ. This CDR3 reads CASTLSWTADTEAFF. CDR3 sequence (DNA): TGTGCCAGCACCCTATCCTGGACCGCGGACACTGAAGCTTTCTTT.

The chain has TRBV27 and TRBJ2-1, with no clear D. Germline CDR1 MNHEY, CDR2 SMNVEV (reference sequence). The V end lost 10 bases, the J end lost 5 bases, and 18 bases lay between the germline ends. The CDR3 sequence is 14 residues long. CDR3 in DNA: TGTGCCACGTCGTGGCGGCAGTTTGACAATGAGCAGTTCTTC. This encodes CATSWRQFDNEQFF.

The table lists this clonotype with a few counts. V and J are TRBV9 and TRBJ2-7, with 9 bases identical to TRBD1. This CDR3 region has 18 residues. The trim removed 3 bases at V and 3 bases at J, leaving 16 bases unmatched. Germline V CDR1 and CDR2: SGDLS, YYNGEE. The CDR3 DNA is TGTGCCAGCAGCGCACCGGGACAGGGCGATCATGGTGTCTACGAGCAGTACTTC. Translation: CASSAPGQGDHGVYEQYF.

V is TRBV5-5 and J is TRBJ1-2; a weak D match, TRBD1 (5 bases). The germline V gene encodes CDR1 SGHKS and CDR2 YYEKEE (reference sequence). V was pared by 3 bases and J by 6 bases, with 15 bases between. The CDR3 covers 14 residues. For the CDR3, the DNA is TGTGCCAGCAGCTGGTCAGGGAGTAATAATGGCTACACCTTC. This codes for CASSWSGSNNGYTF. Full variable domain (remainder filled in from reference TRBV5-5 and TRBJ1-2): DAGVTQSPTHLIKTRGQQVTLRCSPISGHKSVSWYQQVLGQGPQFIFQYYEKEERGRGNFPDRFSARQFPNYSSELNVNALLLGDSALYLCASSWSGSNNGYTFGSGTRLTVV.

The chain is built from TRBV10-1 and TRBJ1-5; D gene ambiguous. V lost 0 bases and J lost 7, with 7 bases in between. The germline V gene has CDR1 WNHNN and CDR2 SYGVQD (reference sequence). The CDR3 consists of 13 residues. CDR3 protein: CASSESIGQPQHF. As DNA, the CDR3 is TGCGCCAGCAGTGAGTCTATAGGGCAGCCCCAGCATTTT.

Written as DNA, the CDR3 is TGCGCCAGCAGCTTGGTTGCATACTCATCCTACGAGCAGTACTTC. Its protein is CASSLVAYSSYEQYF. This rearrangement joins TRBV5-1 to TRBJ2-7; no clear D gene. This CDR3 spans 15 amino acids. Germline lookup yields CDR1 SGHRS and CDR2 YFSETQ. The V end lost 0 bases, the J end lost 1 base, and 11 bases lay between the germline ends.

The gene calls are TRBV7-9 and TRBJ2-7; D gene uncertain. Matching the DNA end better, TRBJ2-5 makes the J call doubtful. The length of the CDR3 is 13 residues. The germline V gene has CDR1 SEHNR and CDR2 FQNEAQ (reference sequence). CDR3 amino acids: CASSLRHQETQYF. CDR3 DNA sequence: TGTGCCAGCAGCTTACGTCATCAGGAGACCCAGTACTTC.

The V gene is TRBV6-6, the J gene TRBJ2-1, with TRBD1 matching 9 bases. The V segment lost 5 bases and the J segment 2 bases; nucleotides outside the gene matches: 1. The CDR3 has 14 residues. Germline loops: CDR1 MNHNY, CDR2 SVGAGI (reference sequence). CDR3 nucleotides: TGTGCCAGCAGTGGGGACAGGGCCTACAATGAGCAGTTCTTC. It encodes CASSGDRAYNEQFF.

This clonotype appeared once. The chain couples TRBV7-2 to TRBJ2-5; D possibly corresponds to TRBD2 (5 bases). This CDR3 is 13 amino acids long. The ends were cut back, 0 bases at V and 11 bases at J, with 13 bases in the middle. Per the germline V gene, CDR1 is SGHTA and CDR2 is FQGNSA. The DNA for the CDR3 is TGTGCCAGCAGCTTAGCGCGGGTATATGAGCAGTACTTC. Its protein product is CASSLARVYEQYF.

This clonotype was seen ten or more times. V and J are TRBV12-3 or TRBV12-4 and TRBJ2-7; possibly TRBD1 for D (5 bases). V was cut by 1 base and J by 2 bases, with 9 bases left in between. CDR3 length: 14 residues. The CDR3 loop is CASSLEGQAYEQYF. CDR3 bases: TGTGCCAGCAGTTTAGAGGGGCAGGCCTACGAGCAGTACTTC.

This clonotype appeared a few times. The V call is TRBV5-1, the J call TRBJ2-7, with 8 bases aligning to TRBD1. The V gene end was trimmed by 0 bases and the J gene end by 4 bases; junction bases not matched to a gene: 3. Germline CDR1 reads SGHRS; CDR2 reads YFSETQ. This CDR3 spans 14 amino acids. Here the CDR3 reads CASSLAQGAYEQYF. CDR3 bases: TGCGCCAGCAGCTTGGCTCAGGGGGCTTACGAGCAGTACTTC.

The rearrangement uses TRBV7-9 and TRBJ2-7; D gene unclear. This CDR3 region has 13 residues. V gave up 4 bases and J gave up 2 bases, with 9 bases separating them. Germline CDR1 is SEHNR and CDR2 is FQNEAQ (reference sequence). The CDR3 DNA reads as TGTGCCAGCAGCTCCATCCGTACCTACGAGCAGTACTTC. It is translated as CASSSIRTYEQYF. Supplemented by reference TRBV7-9 and TRBJ2-7, the full variable domain reads DTGVSQNPRHKITKRGQNVTFRCDPISEHNRLYWYRQTLGQGPEFLTYFQNEAQLEKSRLLSDRFSAERPKGSFSTLEIQRTEQGDSAMYLCASSSIRTYEQYFGPGTRLTVT.

V gene TRBV7-3 combines with J gene TRBJ1-2, with D perhaps matching TRBD1 (6 bases). Per germline, CDR1 SGHTA and CDR2 FQGTGA. V was trimmed by 5 bases and J by 1 base, leaving 20 bases between them. This CDR3 has 17 residues. CDR3 protein: CASSPGEGRGGNYGYTF. CDR3 bases: TGTGCCAGCAGCCCCGGGGAGGGACGAGGGGGTAACTATGGCTACACCTTC.

The chain carries TRBV6-1 and TRBJ2-7, with D possibly matching TRBD2 (6 bases). CDR1 is MNHNS, CDR2 SASEGT, per germline. V dropped 1 base and J dropped 1 base, with 8 bases sitting between them. This CDR3 has 14 amino acids. The DNA for the CDR3 is TGTGCCAGCAGTGAAGAAGGACTATCCTACGAGCAGTACTTC. It translates to CASSEEGLSYEQYF.

The CDR3 DNA follows: TGTGCCAGCAAGCTACTAGCGGGGGGGCAGGAGACCCAGTACTTC. Its protein is CASKLLAGGQETQYF. The genes are TRBV6-2 or TRBV6-3 and TRBJ2-7, with 13 bases aligning to TRBD2. The end of the DNA fits TRBJ2-5 better, so the J call may be wrong. Per the germline V gene, CDR1 is MNHEY and CDR2 is SVGEGT. CDR3 length: 15 amino acids.

This clonotype was seen a few times. The chain links TRBV29-1 to TRBJ2-5; D possibly matches TRBD1 or TRBD2 (5 bases each). This CDR3 has 13 residues. The germline V and J ends were trimmed by 1 base and 7 bases, with 13 bases remaining between them. Germline assignment: CDR1 SQVTM and CDR2 ANQGSEA. CDR3 sequence: CSVEVNQGRTQYF. Here the CDR3 DNA reads TGCAGCGTTGAAGTCAACCAGGGACGGACCCAGTACTTC.

The chain carries TRBV7-2 and TRBJ1-1; 8 bases line up with TRBD1. The CDR3 is made up of 13 amino acids. V shed 3 bases and J 10 bases; nucleotides not matched to a gene: 7. The germline V gene has CDR1 SGHTA and CDR2 FQGNSA. CDR3 coding DNA: TGTGCCAGCAGCTTCACACAGGGGGGGGGAGCTTTCTTT. It is translated as CASSFTQGGGAFF.

J is TRBJ1-1 and V is TRBV3-1; TRBD1 aligns across 10 bases. The CDR3 length is 13 residues. V lost 1 base to trimming and J lost 10 bases; unmatched junction nucleotides: 3. CDR1 and CDR2 (germline): LGHDT, YNNKEL (reference sequence). CDR3 sequence reads: CASSQGGTGVAFF. The CDR3 nucleotides are TGTGCCAGCAGCCAAGGAGGGACAGGGGTAGCTTTCTTT.

This chain joins TRBV11-3 and TRBJ2-1, with 7 bases matching TRBD1. Germline CDR1 and CDR2: SGHNT and YENEEA. The J segment lost 10 bases and the V segment lost 5 bases, leaving 8 bases of the junction unmatched. The CDR3 is 13 amino acids. The CDR3 DNA sequence: TGTGCCAGCAGCCCCCGACAGGGTCAAGAGCAGTTCTTC. It yields the protein CASSPRQGQEQFF.

As to this clonotype: Germline is not matched at one junction end, which may reflect a read error. V and J are TRBV6-1 and TRBJ1-2; 9 nucleotides match TRBD1. From germline, CDR1 is MNHNS and CDR2 SASEGT. The CDR3 spans 16 residues. CDR3 DNA: TGTACCAGCACCCGGGACAGGGATAGGGCTAACTATGGCTACACCTTC. It encodes CTSTRDRDRANYGYTF.